This entry lists 17 T cell receptor beta chains sequenced from one sample in a study of breast tumors, draining lymph nodes, adjacent tissues. TCRdb fed the multiplex PCR reads into MiXCR, producing one record per CDR3 protein. The table includes under 80,000 distinct CDR3 sequences, around two fifths detected once. Material for sequencing was breast tumor tissue. The source of these receptors is a female donor with breast cancer. Some clones in this sample may be carry-over from other donors' samples.

About this clonotype: This sequence may be a read error, since a much larger clone differs from it by one base. The gene calls are TRBV11-2 and TRBJ2-1, with D possibly being TRBD1 (5 bases). Between the trimmed V and J ends, which lost 3 bases and 0 bases, there was a span of 15 bases. The CDR3 length is 17 residues. CDR1 is SGHAT and CDR2 is FQNNGV in the germline V gene. The CDR3 here is CASSFTTASSSYNEQFF. CDR3 in DNA: TGTGCCAGCAGCTTTACGACAGCCTCTAGCTCCTACAATGAGCAGTTCTTC. Full variable domain (remainder filled in from reference TRBV11-2 and TRBJ2-1): EAGVAQSPRYKIIEKRQSVAFWCNPISGHATLYWYQQILGQGPKLLIQFQNNGVVDDSQLPKDRFSAERLKGVDSTLKIQPAKLEDSAVYLCASSFTTASSSYNEQFFGPGTRLTVL.

This clonotype was seen many times. The rearrangement links TRBV7-9 to TRBJ2-7, with TRBD2 matching 9 bases. The V gene end was trimmed by 2 bases and the J gene end by 3 bases; junction bases not matched to a gene: 8. Germline V gene data show CDR1 as SEHNR and CDR2 as FQNEAQ (reference sequence). This CDR3 comprises 16 residues. The DNA of the CDR3 is TGTGCCAGCAGCTTAAACCCCGGGACTAGCTACTACGAGCAGTACTTC. Its translation: CASSLNPGTSYYEQYF.

On this clonotype: This could be a read error, since a much larger clone is one nucleotide away. The chain is built from TRBV6-2 or TRBV6-3 and TRBJ2-2, with 8 positions matching TRBD2. Trimming removed 8 bases from V and 1 base from J; junction bases left unmatched: 12. Per germline, CDR1 MNHEY and CDR2 SVGEGT. The CDR3 is 17 residues long. The CDR3 DNA reads as TGTGCCAGCGACGGACAGTGGCTAGCGGGGAACACCGGGGAGCTGTTTTTT. Translation gives CASDGQWLAGNTGELFF.

This clonotype was counted ten times or more. Here the CDR3 DNA reads TGTGCCAGCAGCCAAGATGAAGGAGGTCCGTGTTATTTT. It is translated as CASSQDEGGPCYF. The chain employs TRBV3-1 and TRBJ2-3; D may be TRBD2 (5 bases). The V gene's germline CDR1 is LGHDT and CDR2 YNNKEL (reference sequence). The CDR3 consists of 13 residues. V was cut by 0 bases and J by 15 bases, with 16 bases left in between.

This clonotype was observed once. The chain combines TRBV25-1 with TRBJ2-7; possible D gene TRBD2, 6 bases. The germline CDR1 and CDR2 sequences are MGHDK and SYGVNS. This CDR3 region has 15 residues. V was clipped by 3 bases and J by 3 bases, with 15 bases between them. As DNA, the CDR3 is TGTGCCAGCAGTGAGATGGGGGGAAGGATCTACGAGCAGTACTTC. It is translated as CASSEMGGRIYEQYF.

This clonotype was picked up one time. The chain uses TRBV19 and TRBJ1-6; 8 positions match TRBD1. Germline trimming cut 6 bases from V and 13 bases from J; bases unmatched to any gene: 17. Germline V gene sequence: CDR1 LNHDA, CDR2 SQIVND (reference sequence). The length of the CDR3 is 16 residues. CDR3 sequence reads: CASSTRTGFYSYPLHF. The DNA of the CDR3 is TGTGCCAGTAGCACTCGGACAGGGTTCTATAGTTACCCCCTCCACTTT.

This clonotype was observed many times. This may come from a read error, since a much larger clone is one base off. CDR3 amino acids: CASSLVGSVGYGYPF. DNA of the CDR3: TGTGCCAGCAGCTTAGTCGGCAGTGTAGGCTATGGCTACCCCTTC. The J gene is TRBJ1-2, the V gene TRBV7-8; D gene unclear. CDR3 length: 15 amino acids. CDR1 SGHVS and CDR2 FQNEAQ come from the germline V gene.

This clonotype came up many times. This sequence may be a read error, since a much larger clone differs from it by one base. V and J are TRBV20-1 and TRBJ1-2; perhaps TRBD1 as D (5 bases). Germline V gene data show CDR1 as DFQATT and CDR2 as SNEGSKA (reference sequence). The germline V and J ends were trimmed by 3 bases and 4 bases, with 18 bases remaining between them. The length of the CDR3 is 15 residues. CDR3 nucleotide sequence: TGCAGTGCTAGCCCTCCAGAAGGGGTCACCTATGGCTACACCTTC. It codes for CSASPPEGVTYGYTF.

CDR3 bases: TGTGCCGTCATCGGGGGTGGGAACACCGGGGAGCTGTTTTTT. Protein sequence: CAVIGGGNTGELFF. The V gene is TRBV24-1, the J gene TRBJ2-2, with D maybe TRBD2 (6 bases). CDR1 KGHDR and CDR2 SFDVKD come from the germline V gene. The CDR3 length is 14 residues. Deletions cut 12 bases from V and 1 base from J, with 14 bases between.

This clonotype was observed at least ten times. A much bigger clone sits one base away, suggesting this may be a read error. Written as DNA, the CDR3 is TGCAGTGCTACGCGATACAGCGGGAGGACAAACGAGCAGTACTTC. The encoded protein is CSATRYSGRTNEQYF. The rearrangement joins TRBV20-1 to TRBJ2-7, with 9 bases aligning to TRBD2. From germline, CDR1 is DFQATT and CDR2 SNEGSKA (reference sequence). The ends lost 4 bases at V and 5 bases at J; junction bases unmatched: 12. This CDR3 contains 15 residues.

This clonotype was detected ten times or more. A much larger clone sits a single nucleotide away, making a read error possible. The V and J genes are TRBV20-1 and TRBJ2-3; tentative D call: TRBD2 (5 bases). The CDR3 has 17 residues. Germline loops: CDR1 DFQATT, CDR2 SNEGSKA (reference sequence). Trimming removed 3 bases at V and 6 bases at J, with 25 bases between. CDR3 in amino acids: CSASPPGRLAKWDTQYF. CDR3 sequence (DNA): TGCAGTGCTAGTCCCCCCGGGCGGCTAGCCAAGTGGGATACGCAGTATTTT.

This clonotype was found many times. V usage is TRBV10-3 and J usage is TRBJ2-2; D gene ambiguous. Germline V gene sequence: CDR1 ENHRY, CDR2 SYGVKD. The V and J ends lost 1 base and 3 bases respectively, with 6 bases between them. This CDR3 is built from 14 residues. CDR3 in amino acids: CAISELWDTGELFF. The CDR3 DNA is TGTGCCATCAGTGAGTTATGGGACACCGGGGAGCTGTTTTTT.

This chain connects TRBV19 to TRBJ2-7, with 12 bases lining up with TRBD1. The germline V gene has CDR1 LNHDA and CDR2 SQIVND (reference sequence). This CDR3 is 15 amino acids long. The CDR3 DNA reads TGTGCTAGAGATTCGGGACAGGGGGCCGATTCGAAGCAGTACTTC. This encodes CARDSGQGADSKQYF.

J is TRBJ2-1 and V is TRBV7-4, with 10 bases matching TRBD2. The J segment lost 11 bases and the V segment lost 1 base, leaving 11 bases of the junction unmatched. The CDR3 length is 16 residues. CDR1 and CDR2 from the germline V gene are SGHVT and SQSDAQ. Here the CDR3 reads CASSLGARLAGDKQFF. Written as DNA, the CDR3 is TGTGCCAGCAGCTTAGGCGCTCGGCTAGCGGGGGATAAGCAGTTCTTC. The full variable domain, completed using reference TRBV7-4 and TRBJ2-1, is GAGVSQSPRYKVAKRGRDVALRCDSISGHVTLYWYRQTLGQGSEVLTYSQSDAQRDKSGRPSGRFSAERPERSVSTLKIQRTEQGDSAVYLCASSLGARLAGDKQFFGPGTRLTVL.

In its sample, this clonotype was seen many times. The CDR3: CSAAGTRDTQYF. The CDR3 DNA is TGCAGTGCCGCAGGGACTAGGGATACGCAGTATTTT. The chain employs TRBV20-1 and TRBJ2-3, with 8 bases identical to TRBD2. V trimming: 6 bases; J trimming: 6 bases; junction bases outside the gene matches: 5. The CDR3 contains 12 residues. Germline V lookup: CDR1 DFQATT, CDR2 SNEGSKA (reference sequence).

Notes on this clonotype: Here the CDR3 omits its conserved ending phenylalanine or tryptophan, so a read error is the likely source. The chain carries TRBV7-7 and TRBJ2-5, with TRBD2 matching 10 bases. This CDR3 contains 14 residues. Germline V gene lookup returns CDR1 SSHAT and CDR2 FNYEAQ (reference sequence). In nucleotides, the CDR3 is TGTGCTAGCAGCCCTGAACTAGCGGGGGAGACCCAGTACCTC. Translated, it gives CASSPELAGETQYL.

Many counts were recorded for this clonotype. The chain has TRBV27 and TRBJ1-5; 7 bases are shared with TRBD1. This CDR3 comprises 14 residues. The ends lost 5 bases at V and 6 bases at J; junction bases unmatched: 7. Per the germline V gene, CDR1 is MNHEY and CDR2 is SMNVEV (reference sequence). CDR3 loop: CASSPTGRSQPQHF. CDR3 in DNA: TGTGCCAGCAGTCCGACAGGGCGTAGTCAGCCCCAGCATTTT.